The 3 T cell receptor beta chains reported below all come from one sample, sequenced in a study of T cell clonality in common variable immunodeficiency. Sequencing used immunoSEQ multiplex PCR; TCRdb keeps in-frame clones, though not all of them. The specimen has about 34,000 clones, none found just once. Sequenced sample: peripheral blood mononuclear cells. All receptors derive from a person aged 18-70 years in good health.

This clone was found many times. With the read ending 3 residues before the CDR3 end, the germline J gene is used to fill in that end. The chain employs TRBV4-1 and TRBJ2-1; D gene unclear. V was pared by 5 bases and J by 7 bases, with 9 bases between. CDR1 and CDR2 from the germline V gene are MGHRA and YSYEKL. The CDR3 length is 12 residues. CDR3 amino acids: CASSAEGNEQFF. CDR3 DNA, as far as it was read: TGCGCCAGCAGCGCAGAAGGGAATGAG.

This clone was recorded many times. The sequenced part of the CDR3 DNA is TGCAGCGTTGAAGTTATACAGGGGTCCCGAGGGGAG. Amino acid sequence: CSVEVIQGSRGE. The CDR3 in its entirety is CSVEVIQGSRGELFF. The chain recombines TRBV29-1 with TRBJ2-2; the match to TRBD1 covers 7 bases. The read ends 3 residues before the CDR3 terminus; that terminus is restored from the germline J gene. Unmatched junction bases numbered 10, after V lost 1 base and J lost 8 bases. In germline, CDR1 is SQVTM, CDR2 ANQGSEA. This CDR3 is built from 15 residues.

This clone was counted many times. The read finishes 3 residues shy of the CDR3 end, and the germline J gene is used to complete it. The chain carries TRBV7-3 and TRBJ2-7; 13 bases map to TRBD2. Germline CDR1 and CDR2: SGHTA and FQGTGA. Trimming took 8 bases from V and 0 from J; bases not matched to a gene: 4. The CDR3 is 15 residues long. CDR3 protein: CASQLAGGPSYEQYF. The sequenced CDR3 bases are TGTGCCAGCCAACTAGCGGGAGGGCCCTCCTACGAG.